A selection of T cell receptor beta chains follows, all from one sample in a study of T-cell memory formation after mild COVID-19. Each CDR3 protein is one row after TCRdb ran MiXCR on the 5' RACE reads. Among about 430,000 distinct CDR3 sequences listed, 24% were seen once. The sequenced sample was PBMCs or a T cell subset sorted from them (not recorded which). Receptor source: an adult woman who had mild COVID-19 (a few samples of this study predate the infection). Cell type and time point are not known. CDR3s include the opening cysteine and the closing phenylalanine or tryptophan. The D gene is left open where the match is weak. Size tells how often a clone was seen (once, few, many) or the class of an expanded clone, and some rows leave it out.

abundance	d_gene	v_gene	j_gene	CDR3nt	CDR3aa
-	-	TRBV12-3/TRBV12-4	TRBJ2-4	TGTGCCAGCAGCCGGCTGAAGGGGAAAAACATTCAGTACTTC	CASSRLKGKNIQYF
few	TRBD1	TRBV14	TRBJ2-7	TGTGCCAGCAGCCTTGCTATCGGGACAGGGCTAAACGAGCAGTACTTC	CASSLAIGTGLNEQYF
few	TRBD1	TRBV11-3	TRBJ2-4	TGTGCCAGCAGCTCCCGGACAGGGTCAAACATTCAGTACTTC	CASSSRTGSNIQYF
-	-	TRBV7-2	TRBJ1-3	TGTGCCAGCAGCCCCCCGGGGCTAACTGGAAACACCATATATTTT	CASSPPGLTGNTIYF
few	-	TRBV6-2/TRBV6-3	TRBJ1-1	TGTGCCAGCAGTTACTCACGGAGCTACACTGAAGCTTTCTTT	CASSYSRSYTEAFF
-	-	TRBV29-1	TRBJ2-3	TGCAGCTTTGAGGGGGGGGCTGGGGATACGCAGTATTTT	CSFEGGAGDTQYF
-	TRBD2	TRBV27	TRBJ2-7	TGTGCCAGCAGTTCGACTAGCGGGAGCCTATTTACCTACGAGCAGTACTTC	CASSSTSGSLFTYEQYF
once	-	TRBV5-1	TRBJ2-6	TGCGCCAGCAGCTTGACCCCCACAATAACTGGGGCCAACGTCCTGACTTTC	CASSLTPTITGANVLTF
-	TRBD1	TRBV27	TRBJ1-6	TGTGCCAGCAGTTGGGACAGGGGGAAGGAATCACCCCTCCACTTT	CASSWDRGKESPLHF
many	-	TRBV12-3/TRBV12-4	TRBJ2-5	TGTGCCAGCAGCTTAGCGGAGACCCAGTACTTC	CASSLAETQYF
-	TRBD1	TRBV15	TRBJ2-7	TGTGCCACCAGCAGGGAATCAGGGGGATACTACGAGCAGTACTTC	CATSRESGGYYEQYF
few	-	TRBV7-9	TRBJ1-1	TGTGCCAGCAGCTTAGTCGGGGGGCTAGGGACTGAAGCTTTCTTT	CASSLVGGLGTEAFF
-	-	TRBV7-2	TRBJ2-4	TGTGCCAGCAGTTTACCCCCGGGACATCCGTCCTTC	CASSLPPGHPSF
-	TRBD2	TRBV5-6	TRBJ2-5	TGTGCCAGCAGCGCAGGAACTAGCGGGGTCTGGGAGACCCAGTACTTC	CASSAGTSGVWETQYF
few	-	TRBV12-3/TRBV12-4	TRBJ1-1	TGTGCCAGCAGCGTGGTATTTAACACTGAAGCTTTCTTT	CASSVVFNTEAFF
-	TRBD2	TRBV4-2	TRBJ2-5	TGTGCCAGCAGCCAAGGGCGGGAATTCGGACTAGCGGGAGAGACCCAGTACTTC	CASSQGREFGLAGETQYF
-	TRBD1	TRBV5-1	TRBJ2-7	TGCGCCAGCAGCTTGGGGGACAGAGCCTACGAGCAGTACTTC	CASSLGDRAYEQYF
-	-	TRBV3-1	TRBJ1-1	TGTGCCAGCAGCCCGAGATGGGGGAACACTGAAGCTTTCTTT	CASSPRWGNTEAFF
few	TRBD1	TRBV5-1	TRBJ2-5	TGCGCCAGCAGCGCGGAGACAGGGAGAGAAGAGACCCAGTACTTC	CASSAETGREETQYF
-	TRBD1	TRBV7-6	TRBJ2-2	TGTGCCAGCAGCTTAGTGACAGGGGGCTTAACCGGGGAGCTGTTTTTT	CASSLVTGGLTGELFF
few	TRBD2	TRBV29-1	TRBJ2-1	TGCAGCGTTGAAGATGGTACTAGCGGGAGTTATAGTGAGCAGTTCTTC	CSVEDGTSGSYSEQFF
-	-	TRBV9	TRBJ2-1	TGTGCCAGCAGCGTAGATCTGTCCCGGGCCCTCTCCTACAATGAGCAGTTCTTC	CASSVDLSRALSYNEQFF
many	TRBD2	TRBV20-1	TRBJ2-3	TGCAGTGCTAGCATAGCGGGAGTAGTGAGTACGCAGTATTTT	CSASIAGVVSTQYF
-	TRBD1	TRBV9	TRBJ2-7	TGTGCCAGCAGCGTAGGACGAACGGGACAGGGCATCTACGAGCAGTACTTC	CASSVGRTGQGIYEQYF
-	TRBD1	TRBV15	TRBJ2-1	TGTGCCACCAGCAGCGGATACACCGGACAGGGGGGTGGCAATGAGCAGTTCTTC	CATSSGYTGQGGGNEQFF
-	TRBD1	TRBV19	TRBJ2-7	TGTGCCAGTAGTTCCCGGACAGGTCTTGGCGAGCAGTACTTC	CASSSRTGLGEQYF
-	TRBD1	TRBV6-2/TRBV6-3	TRBJ2-7	TGTGCCAGCACCGAAGACGGGACAGGCTCCTACGAGCAGTACTTC	CASTEDGTGSYEQYF
-	-	TRBV20-1	TRBJ2-7	TGCAGTGCTAGAGATCCTCAGGGTCCCGGACGCTCCTACGAGCAGTACTTC	CSARDPQGPGRSYEQYF
few	-	TRBV4-1	TRBJ1-2	TGCGCCAGCAGCCAAGAGGTCAGGGAGGGCTATGGCTACACCTTC	CASSQEVREGYGYTF
few	-	TRBV12-3/TRBV12-4	TRBJ2-2	TGTGCCAGCAGTTTAGGGGGGGACACCGGGGAGCTGTTTTTT	CASSLGGDTGELFF
-	-	TRBV20-1	TRBJ1-2	TGCAGTGCTAGAGGGCAGCAGGGTACGGGAGGCTACACCTTC	CSARGQQGTGGYTF
once	-	TRBV30	TRBJ1-5	TGTGCCTGGAGTATAGGGCCGAGCAATCAGCCCCAGCATTTT	CAWSIGPSNQPQHF
-	-	TRBV7-9	TRBJ2-2	TGTGCCAGCAGCTTAGACGCAAGTACCGGGGAGCTGTTTTTT	CASSLDASTGELFF
-	TRBD1	TRBV18	TRBJ1-1	TGTGCCAGCTCACACTGGACAGGGAAAGCTTTCTTT	CASSHWTGKAFF
-	TRBD1	TRBV7-8	TRBJ2-5	TGTGCCAGCAGCACAGCGGGGACAGGGGGTAAAGAGACCCAGTACTTC	CASSTAGTGGKETQYF
-	-	TRBV9	TRBJ2-5	TGTGCCAGCAGCCAAGGGACAGAGACCCAGTACTTC	CASSQGTETQYF
few	-	TRBV6-4	TRBJ2-4	TGTGCCAGCAGCCCAGCCGGGGAAAACATTCAGTACTTC	CASSPAGENIQYF
few	-	TRBV2	TRBJ2-7	TGTGCCAGCAGTGCCCAGTACGAGCAGTACTTC	CASSAQYEQYF
-	-	TRBV5-1	TRBJ1-6	TGCGCCAGCAGAGAGGCAGACGATTATAATTCACCCCTCCACTTT	CASREADDYNSPLHF
few	TRBD1	TRBV7-6	TRBJ2-7	TGTGCCAGCAGCTTAGAAACCGGGACAGGGGCCTACGAGCAGTACTTC	CASSLETGTGAYEQYF
few	-	TRBV9	TRBJ1-1	TGTGCCAGCAGCGTAGGACATGAGAACACTGAAGCTTTCTTT	CASSVGHENTEAFF
-	TRBD2	TRBV24-1	TRBJ2-7	TGTGCCACCAGTGATTCCGGACTAGCGGGAGAGAACGAGCAGTACTTC	CATSDSGLAGENEQYF
-	TRBD2	TRBV29-1	TRBJ2-1	TGCAGCGAGGCCCCGCCGGGGGGGCTCTACAATGAGCAGTTCTTC	CSEAPPGGLYNEQFF
-	-	TRBV4-1	TRBJ2-2	TGCGCCAGCAGGGGGCACAACACCGGGGAGCTGTTTTTT	CASRGHNTGELFF
many	TRBD1	TRBV7-9	TRBJ1-1	TGTGCCAGCAGCTTTGGCCAGGGGGCGACTGAAGCTTTCTTT	CASSFGQGATEAFF
-	TRBD1	TRBV12-3/TRBV12-4	TRBJ1-2	TGTGCCAGCAGTCCGGGACAGGGCAACTACTATGGCTACACCTTC	CASSPGQGNYYGYTF